These 6 T cell receptor beta chains were sequenced from one sample in a study of blood T cell repertoires in COVID-19. Only in-frame clones appear in the TCRdb table, and some are missing; sequencing was by immunoSEQ multiplex PCR. The repertoire holds roughly 180,000 clones, with about four fifths as singletons. Sequencing was carried out using peripheral blood. The receptors were sampled from a woman aged 40 to 50 with COVID-19, enrolled during active disease.

The gene calls are TRBV6-5 and TRBJ2-7; 8 nucleotides agree with TRBD2. Trimming at V came to 7 bases and at J to 6 bases, leaving 11 bases not matched to a gene. The CDR3 is 14 amino acids. Germline V gene data show CDR1 as MNHEY and CDR2 as SVGAGI. This chain's CDR3 is CASTPGTSLTEQYF. The CDR3 DNA reads as TGTGCCAGCACTCCGGGGACTAGTCTCACCGAGCAGTACTTC.

This clone was counted ten times or more. The gene calls are TRBV6-5 and TRBJ1-2; the D is unclear. Germline V gene sequence: CDR1 MNHEY, CDR2 SVGAGI. The V and J ends lost 2 bases and 7 bases respectively, with 8 bases between them. This CDR3 has 12 residues. CDR3 sequence (DNA): TGTGCCAGCAGTTACGAGGGCTTTGGCTACACCTTC. Protein sequence: CASSYEGFGYTF.

The chain combines TRBV7-9 with TRBJ2-3; tentatively, D is TRBD2 (5 bases). Trimming cost V 6 bases and J 0 bases, with 16 bases left between them. From germline, CDR1 is SEHNR and CDR2 FQNEAQ (reference sequence). The CDR3 has 16 residues. The CDR3 loop is CASRPRTRPSTDTQYF. CDR3 coding DNA: TGTGCCAGCAGACCCAGGACTCGCCCCAGCACAGATACGCAGTATTTT.

The rearrangement links TRBV7-9 to TRBJ1-2, with D perhaps TRBD1 (5 bases). CDR1 is SEHNR and CDR2 is FQNEAQ in the germline V gene (reference sequence). V gave up 5 bases and J gave up 2 bases, with 15 bases separating them. The CDR3 extends over 15 amino acids. The CDR3: CASSPGQIGNYGYTF. CDR3 nucleotide sequence: TGTGCCAGCAGCCCAGGACAAATAGGCAACTATGGCTACACCTTC.

The chain joins TRBV11-2 to TRBJ2-5; unclear D gene. V lost 3 bases to trimming and J lost 5 bases, with 4 bases between them. CDR3 length equals 11 residues. Germline CDR1 is SGHAT and CDR2 is FQNNGV. CDR3 region: CASSFGETQYF. The CDR3 nucleotides are TGTGCCAGCAGCTTCGGGGAGACCCAGTACTTC.

CDR3 amino acids: CASSRLSGSSYNEQFF. The CDR3 DNA sequence: TGCGCCAGCAGCAGACTTAGCGGGAGCTCCTACAATGAGCAGTTCTTC. This sequence joins TRBV5-1 and TRBJ2-1, with 9 bases fitting TRBD2. The CDR3 totals 16 residues. J gave up 0 bases and V 4 bases, and 5 bases lay outside the gene matches. The V gene's germline CDR1 is SGHRS and CDR2 YFSETQ.